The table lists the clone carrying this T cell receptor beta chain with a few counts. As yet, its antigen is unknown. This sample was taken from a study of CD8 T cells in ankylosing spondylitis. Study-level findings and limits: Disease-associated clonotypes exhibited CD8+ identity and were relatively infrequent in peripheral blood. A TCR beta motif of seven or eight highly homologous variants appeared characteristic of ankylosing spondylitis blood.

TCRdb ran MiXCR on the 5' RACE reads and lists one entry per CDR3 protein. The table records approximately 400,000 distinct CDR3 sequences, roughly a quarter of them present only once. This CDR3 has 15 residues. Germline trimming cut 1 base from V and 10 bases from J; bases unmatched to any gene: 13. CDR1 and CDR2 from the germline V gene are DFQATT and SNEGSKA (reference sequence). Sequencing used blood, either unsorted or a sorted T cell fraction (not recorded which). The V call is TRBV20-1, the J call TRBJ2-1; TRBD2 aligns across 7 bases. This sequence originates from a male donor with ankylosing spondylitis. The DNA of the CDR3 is TGCAGTGCTAGAGCCCGGGGGGTCTGGACCGTCGAGCAGTTCTTC. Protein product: CSARARGVWTVEQFF.